The clone carrying this T cell receptor beta chain has a count of ten or more. Its target is not known. This specimen comes from a study of early T cells in non-severe SARS-CoV-2 infection. Study in general: Whole-blood bulk RNA, unsorted, was sequenced, and chains were unpaired.

Researchers tagged individual cDNA molecules with unique molecular identifiers. Each CDR3 protein gets one entry after TCRdb re-called the 5' RACE reads with MiXCR. The sample holds around 66,000 distinct CDR3 sequences, about 13% seen once. Findings of the study overall: The study's VDJdb matching favored anti-spike CD8 responses and missed private and CD4 specificities.

The trim removed 4 bases at V and 1 base at J, leaving 6 bases unmatched. CDR3 length equals 17 residues. Per the germline V gene, CDR1 is SNHLY and CDR2 is FYNNEI. The rearrangement uses TRBV2 and TRBJ2-4; 11 bases are a match to TRBD1. This TCR came from an adult who was a healthcare worker with PCR-confirmed SARS-CoV-2 infection or an uninfected control (not recorded which). The material sequenced was whole blood. CDR3 in DNA: TGTGCCAGCAGTGCGGGACAGGGGGGAACGGCCAAAAACATTCAGTACTTC. Residues: CASSAGQGGTAKNIQYF.